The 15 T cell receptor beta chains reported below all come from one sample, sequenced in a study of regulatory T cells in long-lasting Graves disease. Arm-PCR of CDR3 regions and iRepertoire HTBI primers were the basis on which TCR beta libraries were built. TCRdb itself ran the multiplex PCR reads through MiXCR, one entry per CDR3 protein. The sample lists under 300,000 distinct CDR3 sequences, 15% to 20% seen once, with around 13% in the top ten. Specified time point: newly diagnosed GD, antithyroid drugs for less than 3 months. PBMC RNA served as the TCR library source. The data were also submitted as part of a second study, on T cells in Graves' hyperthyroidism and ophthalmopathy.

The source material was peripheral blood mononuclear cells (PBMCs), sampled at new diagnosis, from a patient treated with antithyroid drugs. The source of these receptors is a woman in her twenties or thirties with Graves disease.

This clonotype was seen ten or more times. The CDR3 nucleotides read TGTGCCAGCTCTAACAGGGGCCGAGAGACTGAAGCTTTCTTT. It specifies CASSNRGRETEAFF. The chain links TRBV3-1 to TRBJ1-1, with 7 bases fitting TRBD1. Germline V gives CDR1 LGHDT, CDR2 YNNKEL (reference sequence). V lost 8 bases, J lost 5 bases, and 11 bases stayed unmatched. This CDR3 is built from 14 residues.

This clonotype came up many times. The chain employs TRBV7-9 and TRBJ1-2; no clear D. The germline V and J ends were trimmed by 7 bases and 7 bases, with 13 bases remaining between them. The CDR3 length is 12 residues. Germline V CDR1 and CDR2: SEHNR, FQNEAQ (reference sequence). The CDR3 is CASTPDLSGYTF. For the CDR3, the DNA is TGTGCCAGCACCCCCGATTTGTCTGGCTACACCTTC. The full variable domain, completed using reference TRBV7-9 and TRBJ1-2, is DTGVSQNPRHKITKRGQNVTFRCDPISEHNRLYWYRQTLGQGPEFLTYFQNEAQLEKSRLLSDRFSAERPKGSFSTLEIQRTEQGDSAMYLCASTPDLSGYTFGSGTRLTVV.

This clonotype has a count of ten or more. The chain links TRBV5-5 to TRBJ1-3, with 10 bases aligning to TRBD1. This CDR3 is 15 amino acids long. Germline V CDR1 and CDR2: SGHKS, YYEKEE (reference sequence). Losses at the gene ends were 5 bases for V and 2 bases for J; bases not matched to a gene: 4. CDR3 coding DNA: TGTGCCAGCAGGCCCGGACAGGGGGCTGGAAACACCATATATTTT. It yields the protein CASRPGQGAGNTIYF.

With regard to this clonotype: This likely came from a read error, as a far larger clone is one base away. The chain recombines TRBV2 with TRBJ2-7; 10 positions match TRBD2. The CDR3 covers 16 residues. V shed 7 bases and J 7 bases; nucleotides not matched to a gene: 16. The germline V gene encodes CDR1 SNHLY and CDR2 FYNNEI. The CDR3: CASKRSGGSGGNEQYF. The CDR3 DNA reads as TGTGCCAGCAAGCGTAGCGGGGGGAGTGGTGGGAATGAGCAGTACTTC.

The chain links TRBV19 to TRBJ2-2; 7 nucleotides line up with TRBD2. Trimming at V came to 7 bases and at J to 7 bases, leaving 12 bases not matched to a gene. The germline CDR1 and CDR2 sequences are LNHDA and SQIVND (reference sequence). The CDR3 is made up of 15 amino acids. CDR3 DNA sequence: TGTGCCAGTACCAGCCGGGGACGCGGGGGCGGGGAGCTGTTTTTT. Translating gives CASTSRGRGGGELFF.

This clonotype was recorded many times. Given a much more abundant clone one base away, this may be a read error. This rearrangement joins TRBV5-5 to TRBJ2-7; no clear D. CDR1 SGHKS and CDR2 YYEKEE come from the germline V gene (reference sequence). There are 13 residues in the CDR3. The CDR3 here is CASSLAGSYKQYF. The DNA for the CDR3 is TGTGCCAGCAGCTTGGCAGGTTCCTACAAGCAGTACTTC.

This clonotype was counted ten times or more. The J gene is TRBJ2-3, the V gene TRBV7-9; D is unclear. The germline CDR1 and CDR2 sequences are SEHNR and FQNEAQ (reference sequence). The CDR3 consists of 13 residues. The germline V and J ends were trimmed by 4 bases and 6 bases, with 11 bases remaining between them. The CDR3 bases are TGTGCCAGCAGCTCCGCCTTCGGGGATACGCAGTATTTT. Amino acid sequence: CASSSAFGDTQYF.

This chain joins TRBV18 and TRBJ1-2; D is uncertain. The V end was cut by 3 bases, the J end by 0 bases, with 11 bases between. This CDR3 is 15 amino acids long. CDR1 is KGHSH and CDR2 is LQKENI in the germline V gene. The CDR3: CASSPEGRANYGYTF. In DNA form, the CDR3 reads TGTGCCAGCTCACCTGAGGGCAGAGCTAACTATGGCTACACCTTC.

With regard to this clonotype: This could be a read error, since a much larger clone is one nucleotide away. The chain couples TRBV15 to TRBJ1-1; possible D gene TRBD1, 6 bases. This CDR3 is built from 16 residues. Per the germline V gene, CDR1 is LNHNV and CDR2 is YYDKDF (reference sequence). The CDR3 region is CVTSRDGGGGDTEAFF. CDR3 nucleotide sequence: TGTGTCACCAGCAGAGATGGAGGGGGGGGGGACACTGAAGCTTTCTTT.

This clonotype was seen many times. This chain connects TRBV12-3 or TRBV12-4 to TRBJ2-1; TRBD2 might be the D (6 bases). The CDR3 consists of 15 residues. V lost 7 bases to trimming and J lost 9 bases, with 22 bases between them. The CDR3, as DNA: TGTGCCAGCACCTCGGGGGAGTGGGTTTATGGTGAGCAGTTCTTC. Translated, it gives CASTSGEWVYGEQFF.

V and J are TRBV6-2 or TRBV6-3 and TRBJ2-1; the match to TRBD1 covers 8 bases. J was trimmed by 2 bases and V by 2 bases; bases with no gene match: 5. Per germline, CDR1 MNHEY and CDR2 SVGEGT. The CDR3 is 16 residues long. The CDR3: CASSYPDRGAYNEQFF. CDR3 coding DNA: TGTGCCAGCAGTTACCCCGACAGGGGAGCCTACAATGAGCAGTTCTTC.

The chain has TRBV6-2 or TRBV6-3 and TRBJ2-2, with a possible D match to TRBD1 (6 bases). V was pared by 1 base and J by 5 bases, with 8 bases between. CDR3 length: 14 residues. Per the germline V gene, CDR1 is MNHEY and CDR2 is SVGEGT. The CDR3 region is CASSYYRATGELFF. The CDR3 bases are TGTGCCAGCAGTTACTACAGGGCGACCGGGGAGCTGTTTTTT.

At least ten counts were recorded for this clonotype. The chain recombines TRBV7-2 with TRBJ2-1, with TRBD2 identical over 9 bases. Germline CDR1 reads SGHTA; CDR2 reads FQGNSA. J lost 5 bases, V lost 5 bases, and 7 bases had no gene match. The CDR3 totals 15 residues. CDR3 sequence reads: CASSPRTSEDNEQFF. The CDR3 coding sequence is TGTGCCAGCAGCCCCCGGACTAGCGAGGACAATGAGCAGTTCTTC.

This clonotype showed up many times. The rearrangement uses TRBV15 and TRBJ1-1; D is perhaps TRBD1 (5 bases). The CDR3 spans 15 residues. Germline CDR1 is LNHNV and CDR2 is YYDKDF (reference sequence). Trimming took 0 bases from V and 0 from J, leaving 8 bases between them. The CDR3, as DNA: TGTGCCACCAGCAGAGACCTGGGGCTGAACACTGAAGCTTTCTTT. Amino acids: CATSRDLGLNTEAFF.

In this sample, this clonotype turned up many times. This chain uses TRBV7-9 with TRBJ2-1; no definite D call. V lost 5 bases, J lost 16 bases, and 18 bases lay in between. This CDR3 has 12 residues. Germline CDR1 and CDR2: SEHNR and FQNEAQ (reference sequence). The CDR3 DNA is TGTGCCAGCAGCAAGATTAAGGAGTTTAGTTTCTTC. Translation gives CASSKIKEFSFF.